The present T cell receptor beta chain was sequenced within a study of T cell changes during pregnancy in multiple sclerosis. Generated by immunoSEQ multiplex PCR, the TCRdb table keeps only in-frame clones and is missing some. This sample has approximately 90,000 clones, with around 94% found just once. The starting material was peripheral blood, obtained in the third trimester of pregnancy. The TCR comes from a female donor with multiple sclerosis, enrolled in a pregnancy study.

CDR3 region: CASSPAPGGKDTQYF. CDR3 DNA sequence: TGTGCCAGCAGCCCCGCCCCGGGGGGCAAAGATACGCAGTATTTT. The rearrangement links TRBV27 to TRBJ2-3, with D maybe TRBD2 (7 bases). Germline V lookup: CDR1 MNHEY, CDR2 SMNVEV (reference sequence). CDR3 length: 15 amino acids. V gave up 6 bases and J gave up 5 bases, with 18 bases separating them.